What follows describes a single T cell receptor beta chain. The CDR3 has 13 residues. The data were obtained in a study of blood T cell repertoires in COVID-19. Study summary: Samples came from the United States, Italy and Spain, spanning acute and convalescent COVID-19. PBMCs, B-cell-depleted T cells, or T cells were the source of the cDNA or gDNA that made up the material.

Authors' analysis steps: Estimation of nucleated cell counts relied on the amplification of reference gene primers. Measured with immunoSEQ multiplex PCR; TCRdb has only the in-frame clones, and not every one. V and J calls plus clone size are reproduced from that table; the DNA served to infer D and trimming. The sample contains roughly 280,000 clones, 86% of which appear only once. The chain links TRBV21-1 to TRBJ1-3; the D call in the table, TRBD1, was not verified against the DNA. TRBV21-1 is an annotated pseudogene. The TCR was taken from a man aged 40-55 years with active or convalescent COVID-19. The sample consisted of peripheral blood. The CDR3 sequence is CARGRYSGNTIYF. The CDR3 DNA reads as TGTGCCAGGGGGCGCTACTCTGGAAACACCATATATTTT.